The 31 T cell receptor beta chains reported below all come from one sample, sequenced in a study of blood T cell repertoires in COVID-19. Profiling relied on immunoSEQ multiplex PCR, and the TCRdb table lists in-frame clones only, not all of them. The sample yields tens of thousands of clones, 75% to 90% seen once. Sequencing was done on a sample of peripheral blood. These receptors were taken from a woman aged 55-69 years with acute or convalescent COVID-19.

The chain has TRBV15 and TRBJ1-5; 8 nucleotides line up with TRBD1. Germline V gives CDR1 LNHNV, CDR2 YYDKDF (reference sequence). CDR3 length equals 15 residues. The junction had 4 bases not matched to a gene; V was cut back by 0 bases and J by 6 bases. DNA for the CDR3: TGTGCCACCAGCAGAGATGTAACAGGGGGTCAGCCCCAGCATTTT. This gives the protein CATSRDVTGGQPQHF.

This sequence joins TRBV7-9 and TRBJ2-3; D unclear. From germline, CDR1 is SEHNR and CDR2 FQNEAQ (reference sequence). This CDR3 spans 14 amino acids. V was clipped by 4 bases and J by 3 bases, with 11 bases between them. This CDR3 reads CASSSNLLTDTQYF. Written as DNA, the CDR3 is TGTGCCAGCAGCTCTAACTTGCTAACAGATACGCAGTATTTT.

This chain uses TRBV7-2 with TRBJ2-3; no clear D. V was shortened by 2 bases and J by 3 bases, with 12 bases between the two germline ends. This CDR3 comprises 15 residues. Germline CDR1 and CDR2: SGHTA and FQGNSA. The CDR3 sequence: CASSLMIRRTDTQYF. CDR3 nucleotides: TGTGCCAGCAGCTTAATGATAAGGCGGACAGATACGCAGTATTTT.

The chain carries TRBV6-5 and TRBJ1-1; 8 nucleotides match TRBD1. V lost 9 bases and J lost 3; bases outside the gene matches: 6. The CDR3 has 13 amino acids. Germline lookup yields CDR1 MNHEY and CDR2 SVGAGI. The CDR3 DNA sequence: TGTGCCAGTAACAGGGGGGCGGACACTGAAGCTTTCTTT. This codes for CASNRGADTEAFF.

This sequence joins TRBV18 and TRBJ2-7; no reliable D call. Germline CDR1 reads KGHSH; CDR2 reads LQKENI. V was shortened by 1 base and J by 0 bases, with 7 bases between the two germline ends. This CDR3 contains 14 residues. The chain's CDR3 is CASSPHRDSYEQYF. CDR3 nucleotide sequence: TGTGCCAGCTCACCACACAGAGACTCCTACGAGCAGTACTTC. Supplemented by reference TRBV18 and TRBJ2-7, the full variable domain reads NAGVMQNPRHLVRRRGQEARLRCSPMKGHSHVYWYRQLPEEGLKFMVYLQKENIIDESGMPKERFSAEFPKEGPSILRIQQVVRGDSAAYFCASSPHRDSYEQYFGPGTRLTVT.

The genes are TRBV6-2 or TRBV6-3 and TRBJ1-4; possibly TRBD1 for D (5 bases). Germline CDR1 reads MNHEY; CDR2 reads SVGEGT. This CDR3 has 15 residues. Trimming shortened V by 6 bases and J by 7 bases, and 18 bases separated the two germline ends. As DNA, the CDR3 is TGTGCCAGCAGCCGGGACTGGTCCAAAGGTGAAAAACTGTTTTTT. This sequence encodes CASSRDWSKGEKLFF.

V gene TRBV6-2 or TRBV6-3 combines with J gene TRBJ2-5; tentatively, D is TRBD2 (5 bases). Deletions cut 6 bases from V and 5 bases from J, with 19 bases between. Germline assignment: CDR1 MNHEY and CDR2 SVGEGT. CDR3 length: 15 amino acids. The CDR3 DNA is TGTGCCAGCAGCCCTCACACCGGAGGAAGGGAGACCCAGTACTTC. Protein sequence: CASSPHTGGRETQYF.

The gene calls are TRBV6-1 and TRBJ2-7; no clear D. V lost 1 base, J lost 2 bases, and 12 bases lay in between. This CDR3 is built from 15 residues. From germline, CDR1 is MNHNS and CDR2 SASEGT. In DNA form, the CDR3 reads TGTGCCAGCAGTGAAGTGGCAGGAACAACCTACGAGCAGTACTTC. It yields the protein CASSEVAGTTYEQYF.

This chain links TRBV28 with TRBJ1-6, with TRBD1 matching over 9 bases. Germline loops: CDR1 MDHEN, CDR2 SYDVKM. This CDR3 has 17 amino acids. The V gene end was trimmed by 1 base and the J gene end by 8 bases; junction bases not matched to a gene: 9. The CDR3 loop reads CASSLFVGTGRYSPLHF. The CDR3 coding sequence is TGTGCCAGCAGTTTATTCGTCGGGACAGGGCGGTATTCACCCCTCCACTTT. Together with reference TRBV28 and TRBJ1-6, the CDR3 gives the full variable domain: DVKVTQSSRYLVKRTGEKVFLECVQDMDHENMFWYRQDPGLGLRLIYFSYDVKMKEKGDIPEGYSVSREKKERFSLILESASTNQTSMYLCASSLFVGTGRYSPLHFGNGTRLTVT.

This clone was found once. The genes are TRBV6-1 and TRBJ1-2; the match to TRBD1 covers 8 bases. Looked up from germline, CDR1 is MNHNS and CDR2 is SASEGT. CDR3 length equals 15 residues. The J segment lost 5 bases and the V segment lost 3 bases, leaving 8 bases of the junction unmatched. The CDR3 DNA reads TGTGCCAGCAGTGACCGGGGACAGGAGGCGTATGGCTACACCTTC. Translating gives CASSDRGQEAYGYTF.

J is TRBJ1-6 and V is TRBV7-9, with D tentatively TRBD1 (6 bases). The germline gives CDR1 SEHNR, CDR2 FQNEAQ (reference sequence). Trimming removed 5 bases at V and 9 bases at J, with 20 bases between. The CDR3 totals 16 residues. CDR3 sequence (DNA): TGTGCCAGCAGCCCTTCCGGGGGGCAGCGGGGTTCACCCCTCCACTTT. Residues: CASSPSGGQRGSPLHF.

The gene calls are TRBV18 and TRBJ2-5, with D possibly being TRBD1 (6 bases). The germline CDR1 and CDR2 sequences are KGHSH and LQKENI. V was pared by 8 bases and J by 2 bases, with 12 bases between. This CDR3 region has 13 residues. The CDR3 DNA reads TGTGCCAGCGCGGACAGCCTTCAAGAGACCCAGTACTTC. This gives the protein CASADSLQETQYF.

The V gene is TRBV12-3 or TRBV12-4, the J gene TRBJ1-1; possible D gene TRBD1, 5 bases. The germline V and J ends were trimmed by 5 bases and 7 bases, with 11 bases remaining between them. This CDR3 is 12 amino acids long. DNA of the CDR3: TGTGCCAGCAGTCGAGCGGGGGTTGAAGCTTTCTTT. Translating gives CASSRAGVEAFF.

V and J are TRBV30 and TRBJ1-3; D is uncertain. The CDR3 length is 12 residues. V lost 1 base and J lost 11, with 12 bases in between. CDR1 GTSNPN and CDR2 SVGIG come from the germline V gene (reference sequence). CDR3 in amino acids: CAWSGTASPIYF. CDR3 nucleotide sequence: TGTGCCTGGAGTGGTACTGCGAGTCCCATATATTTT.

The V call is TRBV28, the J call TRBJ2-6; weak D call: TRBD1 (6 bases). Germline CDR1 reads MDHEN; CDR2 reads SYDVKM. This CDR3 spans 16 amino acids. Trimming pared 5 bases from V and 0 bases from J, leaving 11 bases between. This CDR3 is CASSRPGASGANVLTF. CDR3 bases: TGTGCCAGCAGTCGACCAGGGGCCTCTGGGGCCAACGTCCTGACTTTC.

The rearrangement uses TRBV3-1 (or the pseudogene TRBV3-2) and TRBJ1-1; 7 nucleotides line up with TRBD1. This CDR3 spans 18 amino acids. Germline assignment: CDR1 LGHDT and CDR2 YNNKEL (reference sequence). The trim removed 2 bases at V and 0 bases at J, leaving 12 bases unmatched. In nucleotides, the CDR3 is TGTGCCAGCAGCCAATCGACAGGGAAAGGTGTAATGAACACTGAAGCTTTCTTT. Translation: CASSQSTGKGVMNTEAFF.

This clone is a singleton in its sample. The V and J genes are TRBV23-1 and TRBJ1-5; TRBD1 matches at 7 bases. TRBV23-1 is noted as an ORF with a role that remains uncertain. The CDR3 has 16 residues. J was trimmed by 1 base and V by 2 bases; bases with no gene match: 5. Here the CDR3 DNA reads TGCGCCAGCAGTCAACCTGGACAGGAAAGCAATCAGCCCCAGCATTTT. Protein: CASSQPGQESNQPQHF.

The V gene is TRBV28, the J gene TRBJ1-4; 7 bases fit TRBD1. Trimming removed 7 bases from V and 3 bases from J; junction bases left unmatched: 8. This CDR3 spans 15 amino acids. From germline, CDR1 is MDHEN and CDR2 SYDVKM. CDR3 sequence (DNA): TGTGCCAGCATCCCCGCCACAGGGGCTAATGAAAAACTGTTTTTT. It yields the protein CASIPATGANEKLFF.

The V and J genes are TRBV2 and TRBJ1-3; TRBD1 is a possible D gene (6 bases). V was trimmed by 8 bases and J by 0 bases, leaving 14 bases between them. The CDR3 sequence is 15 residues long. Germline V lookup: CDR1 SNHLY, CDR2 FYNNEI. In DNA form, the CDR3 reads TGTGCCAGCGCGCAGGGACAACGCTCTGGAAACACCATATATTTT. This gives the protein CASAQGQRSGNTIYF.

This clone was observed a handful of times. The CDR3 nucleotides read TGTGCCAGCAGCCAAGAGACAGTTGCAACTAATGAAAAACTGTTTTTT. It encodes CASSQETVATNEKLFF. The V and J genes are TRBV4-2 and TRBJ1-4, with D possibly matching TRBD1 (5 bases). Trimming took 0 bases from V and 0 from J, leaving 8 bases between them. The CDR3 spans 16 residues. Germline V gives CDR1 LGHNA, CDR2 YNFKEQ.

The chain carries TRBV19 and TRBJ1-6; TRBD1 aligns across 7 bases. Looked up from germline, CDR1 is LNHDA and CDR2 is SQIVND (reference sequence). This CDR3 contains 15 residues. V lost 3 bases to trimming and J lost 7 bases; unmatched junction nucleotides: 6. The CDR3 loop is CASSIRTGANSPLHF. The CDR3 DNA is TGTGCCAGTAGTATCCGGACAGGCGCAAATTCACCCCTCCACTTT.

The CDR3 DNA reads TGTGCCAGCAGTTACGACAACCAGGGGCAGCCCCAGCATTTT. This translates into CASSYDNQGQPQHF. This sequence joins TRBV6-6 and TRBJ1-5, with D possibly matching TRBD1 (6 bases). V gave up 2 bases and J gave up 7 bases, with 12 bases separating them. Germline CDR1 and CDR2: MNHNY and SVGAGI (reference sequence). This CDR3 has 14 residues.

The chain uses TRBV4-2 and TRBJ2-1; 11 positions agree with TRBD1. V was pared by 1 base and J by 7 bases, with 6 bases of the junction left unmatched. This CDR3 region has 16 residues. Germline V gene sequence: CDR1 LGHNA, CDR2 YNFKEQ. DNA for the CDR3: TGTGCCAGCAGCCAAGGGGGGACAGGGGGGGGTAATGAGCAGTTCTTC. Protein product: CASSQGGTGGGNEQFF.

J is TRBJ1-2 and V is TRBV5-1; 11 bases match TRBD1. CDR3 length equals 19 residues. Germline assignment: CDR1 SGHRS and CDR2 YFSETQ. J gave up 1 base and V 1 base, and 12 bases lay outside the gene matches. The CDR3, as DNA: TGCGCCAGCAGCTTGATCCCTGGACAGGGGGCGCCGGGTAACTATGGCTACACCTTC. Translation: CASSLIPGQGAPGNYGYTF.

The chain recombines TRBV18 with TRBJ2-7; the match to TRBD1 covers 9 bases. In germline, CDR1 is KGHSH, CDR2 LQKENI. CDR3 size: 15 residues. Unmatched junction bases numbered 4, after V lost 2 bases and J lost 2 bases. The CDR3 spells CASSPGTGSTYEQYF. The CDR3 DNA is TGTGCCAGCTCACCAGGGACAGGGTCGACCTACGAGCAGTACTTC.

The chain couples TRBV11-2 to TRBJ1-3, with D uncertain. V was shortened by 11 bases and J by 4 bases, with 12 bases between the two germline ends. The CDR3 runs 12 residues. Germline assignment: CDR1 SGHAT and CDR2 FQNNGV. CDR3 nucleotides: TGTGCCGCGCGGGGATCCGGAAACACCATATATTTT. Its translation: CAARGSGNTIYF.

The chain combines TRBV19 with TRBJ1-5; D perhaps matches TRBD1 (6 bases). CDR3 size: 16 residues. CDR1 and CDR2 from the germline V gene are LNHDA and SQIVND (reference sequence). The V end was cut by 4 bases, the J end by 5 bases, with 18 bases between. Here the CDR3 DNA reads TGTGCCAGTAGTAAGGGGCGGGGGCCTCCATATCAGCCCCAGCATTTT. As protein: CASSKGRGPPYQPQHF. Full variable domain (rest looked up from reference TRBV19 and TRBJ1-5): DGGITQSPKYLFRKEGQNVTLSCEQNLNHDAMYWYRQDPGQGLRLIYYSQIVNDFQKGDIAEGYSVSREKKESFPLTVTSAQKNPTAFYLCASSKGRGPPYQPQHFGDGTRLSIL.

This chain joins TRBV3-1 (or the pseudogene TRBV3-2) and TRBJ2-7; TRBD2 matches 11 bases. The trim removed 0 bases at V and 4 bases at J, leaving 5 bases unmatched. The CDR3 loop spans 16 amino acids. Germline CDR1 and CDR2: LGHDT and YNNKEL (reference sequence). In DNA form, the CDR3 reads TGTGCCAGCAGCCAAGATCCCCTAGCGGGAGGTTACGAGCAGTACTTC. It is translated as CASSQDPLAGGYEQYF.

V usage is TRBV18 and J usage is TRBJ1-1, with D perhaps TRBD1 (6 bases). Between the trimmed V and J ends, which lost 6 bases and 1 base, there was a span of 18 bases. Per the germline V gene, CDR1 is KGHSH and CDR2 is LQKENI. There are 16 residues in the CDR3. The CDR3 DNA sequence: TGTGCCAGCTCGCCGGGACACAACAGAAGGAACACTGAAGCTTTCTTT. Protein product: CASSPGHNRRNTEAFF.

The rearrangement joins TRBV5-1 to TRBJ1-2; D is perhaps TRBD1 (6 bases). The CDR3 length is 14 residues. Trimming took 0 bases from V and 8 from J, leaving 14 bases between them. Germline loops: CDR1 SGHRS, CDR2 YFSETQ. Written as DNA, the CDR3 is TGCGCCAGCAGCTTGGGCGACAGGAATCGGGGCTACACCTTC. This encodes CASSLGDRNRGYTF.

The rearrangement uses TRBV6-4 and TRBJ1-1, with 10 bases matching TRBD1. The CDR3 consists of 15 residues. The germline V gene encodes CDR1 MRHNA and CDR2 SNTAGT. V lost 6 bases to trimming and J lost 3 bases; unmatched junction nucleotides: 7. CDR3 amino acids: CASRGQGRRYTEAFF. The DNA for the CDR3 is TGTGCCAGCAGGGGACAGGGGAGGAGGTACACTGAAGCTTTCTTT.